The clone carrying this T cell receptor (beta chain) was detected ten times or more. The data were obtained in a study of T-cell reconstitution after alpha-beta-depleted transplantation in children. V was pared by 0 bases and J by 8 bases, with 9 bases between. CDR1 and CDR2 (germline): SGHRS, YFSETQ. This CDR3 comprises 13 residues. Unique molecular identifiers were incorporated when the TCRbeta library was constructed. TCRdb re-called the PCR reads through MiXCR, storing one row per CDR3 protein. The data contain about 690,000 distinct CDR3 sequences, 15% to 20% of them singletons. The sample was PBMCs from the stem cell graft donor, taken from the stem cell graft. This TCR was sampled from a human donor who donated a stem cell graft to a child with acute myeloid leukemia. The J gene is TRBJ1-5, the V gene TRBV5-1; no definite D call. The DNA for the CDR3 is TGCGCCAGCAGCTTGGGTCCTGGAGAGCCCCAGCATTTT. This sequence encodes CASSLGPGEPQHF.